Presented here are 22 T cell receptor beta chains from one specimen sequenced in a study of T cell repertoires in cytomegalovirus infection. Their antigen targets remain unknown. A single record per CDR3 protein comes from TCRdb applying MiXCR to the reads. The table has about a million distinct CDR3 sequences, about a third seen once. The sample in question was cultured CD8+ T cells from PBMCs, obtained from culture after CMV antigen stimulation. The receptors shown here come from a human donor in good health (CMV status not recorded). Some clones in this sample may be carry-over from other donors' samples.

This clonotype has just a few counts. The chain has TRBV10-1 and TRBJ2-3; 8 bases line up with TRBD1. The CDR3 is 15 amino acids. Germline CDR1 WNHNN, CDR2 SYGVQD (reference sequence). Germline trimming cut 4 bases from V and 2 bases from J; bases unmatched to any gene: 5. CDR3 sequence reads: CASSARTGNTDTQYF. CDR3 sequence (DNA): TGCGCCAGCAGTGCCCGGACAGGGAACACAGATACGCAGTATTTT.

This clonotype was counted only a few times. The chain uses TRBV15 and TRBJ2-5; no firm D call. CDR3 length: 14 amino acids. V was shortened by 3 bases and J by 5 bases, with 13 bases between the two germline ends. The germline V gene encodes CDR1 LNHNV and CDR2 YYDKDF (reference sequence). Here the CDR3 DNA reads TGTGCCACCAGCAGCACCTTGGTCGGGGAGACCCAGTACTTC. It specifies CATSSTLVGETQYF.

This chain uses TRBV4-2 with TRBJ2-3; 10 bases align to TRBD2. Germline lookup yields CDR1 LGHNA and CDR2 YNFKEQ. The CDR3 has 19 amino acids. V gave up 0 bases and J gave up 3 bases; unmatched junction bases: 12. DNA of the CDR3: TGTGCCAGCAGCCAAGATCCAGCGGGGGGGACACGACTAACAGATACGCAGTATTTT. Amino acids: CASSQDPAGGTRLTDTQYF.

At least ten counts were recorded for this clonotype. The rearrangement links TRBV7-2 to TRBJ2-7, with 11 bases fitting TRBD2. The V gene end was trimmed by 3 bases and the J gene end by 1 base; junction bases not matched to a gene: 2. Germline V gives CDR1 SGHTA, CDR2 FQGNSA. The CDR3 sequence is 15 residues long. The CDR3 is CASSFGTSGSYEQYF. Here the CDR3 DNA reads TGTGCCAGCAGCTTTGGGACTAGCGGTTCCTACGAGCAGTACTTC.

V is TRBV5-5 and J is TRBJ2-3; 7 positions match TRBD2. The CDR3 totals 15 residues. CDR1 and CDR2 (germline): SGHKS, YYEKEE (reference sequence). V gave up 4 bases and J gave up 4 bases; unmatched junction bases: 9. This CDR3 is CASSPRLAWSDTQYF. CDR3 DNA: TGTGCCAGCAGCCCTCGACTAGCATGGTCAGATACGCAGTATTTT.

The sample holds a few counts of this clonotype. The chain combines TRBV3-1 with TRBJ2-3, with 9 bases fitting TRBD2. This CDR3 comprises 14 residues. Germline V gene lookup returns CDR1 LGHDT and CDR2 YNNKEL (reference sequence). V was pared by 2 bases and J by 4 bases, with 1 base of the junction left unmatched. CDR3 sequence (DNA): TGTGCCAGCAGCCAACGACTAGCGGCAGATACGCAGTATTTT. Translating gives CASSQRLAADTQYF.

This clonotype was detected only a few times. Written as DNA, the CDR3 is TGTGCCAGCAGCTTAGAGGCAACATTGAACACTGAAGCTTTCTTT. It codes for CASSLEATLNTEAFF. The chain is built from TRBV7-8 and TRBJ1-1; no reliable D call. Germline CDR1 and CDR2: SGHVS and FQNEAQ. The CDR3 spans 15 residues. V was shortened by 1 base and J by 0 bases, with 9 bases between the two germline ends. Drawing the rest from reference TRBV7-8 and TRBJ1-1, the complete variable domain is GAGVSQSPRYKVAKRGQDVALRCDPISGHVSLFWYQQALGQGPEFLTYFQNEAQLDKSGLPSDRFFAERPEGSVSTLKIQRTQQEDSAVYLCASSLEATLNTEAFFGQGTRLTVV.

The rearrangement uses TRBV6-2 or TRBV6-3 and TRBJ2-1, with 7 nucleotides matching TRBD2. Trimming cost V 3 bases and J 6 bases; bases outside gene matches: 20. Germline assignment: CDR1 MNHEY and CDR2 SVGEGT. CDR3 length: 19 residues. CDR3 in amino acids: CASSYIPIQRGTSGNEQFF. CDR3 DNA sequence: TGTGCCAGCAGTTATATCCCGATCCAGCGGGGAACTTCCGGCAATGAGCAGTTCTTC.

This clonotype was seen more than once but under ten times. The chain carries TRBV2 and TRBJ2-2, with D perhaps TRBD1 (6 bases). CDR3 size: 14 residues. V gave up 11 bases and J gave up 4 bases, with 17 bases separating them. CDR1 is SNHLY and CDR2 is FYNNEI in the germline V gene. CDR3 residues: CAVNRVPGTGELFF. The CDR3, as DNA: TGTGCCGTAAACAGGGTCCCGGGCACCGGGGAGCTGTTTTTT.

This clonotype was seen a few times. V is TRBV7-8 and J is TRBJ2-4; 7 nucleotides agree with TRBD2. Germline CDR1 and CDR2: SGHVS and FQNEAQ. The CDR3 is made up of 16 amino acids. Losses at the gene ends were 4 bases for V and 2 bases for J; bases not matched to a gene: 8. The CDR3 nucleotides read TGTGCCAGCAGCTCCAGGGAGGGAATTACCAAAAACATTCAGTACTTC. It yields the protein CASSSREGITKNIQYF.

This chain connects TRBV6-2 or TRBV6-3 to TRBJ1-2; 8 positions agree with TRBD1. V shed 0 bases, J shed 4 bases, and the junction held 13 bases outside the gene matches. In germline, CDR1 is MNHEY, CDR2 SVGEGT. This CDR3 has 18 amino acids. CDR3 bases: TGTGCCAGCAGTTACTCCCCGGACAGGGTCGATTTTTTCTATGGCTACACCTTC. The encoded protein is CASSYSPDRVDFFYGYTF.

This chain uses TRBV6-4 with TRBJ2-2, with 8 positions matching TRBD2. The CDR3 is 17 residues long. V lost 10 bases and J lost 0; bases outside the gene matches: 13. Germline loops: CDR1 MRHNA, CDR2 SNTAGT. For the CDR3, the DNA is TGTGCCACCCAGAGTTGGCGGGGGGACCCGAACACCGGGGAGCTGTTTTTT. This translates into CATQSWRGDPNTGELFF.

This sequence joins TRBV27 and TRBJ2-2, with 8 bases aligning to TRBD1. The trim removed 8 bases at V and 7 bases at J, leaving 3 bases unmatched. CDR1 is MNHEY and CDR2 is SMNVEV in the germline V gene (reference sequence). The length of the CDR3 is 12 residues. The CDR3 region is CASRQGHGELFF. For the CDR3, the DNA is TGTGCCAGCCGACAGGGGCACGGGGAGCTGTTTTTT.

This rearrangement joins TRBV4-1 to TRBJ1-2, with 9 bases identical to TRBD1. After removal of 0 bases from V and 2 bases from J, the junction contained 7 bases not matched to a gene. CDR3 length equals 17 residues. Germline values: CDR1 MGHRA, CDR2 YSYEKL. CDR3 region: CASSQDGTGIQNYGYTF. In DNA form, the CDR3 reads TGCGCCAGCAGCCAAGATGGGACAGGGATACAAAACTATGGCTACACCTTC.

The table lists this clonotype with a few counts. The V call is TRBV4-1, the J call TRBJ1-1; D may be TRBD1 (6 bases). This CDR3 is built from 19 residues. Germline CDR1 is MGHRA and CDR2 is YSYEKL. V was shortened by 3 bases and J by 0 bases, with 23 bases between the two germline ends. CDR3: CASSQYTIQGFGMNTEAFF. DNA of the CDR3: TGCGCCAGCAGCCAGTATACTATCCAGGGGTTTGGCATGAACACTGAAGCTTTCTTT.

This rearrangement joins TRBV12-3 or TRBV12-4 to TRBJ1-1; D is unclear. This CDR3 region has 14 residues. V gave up 6 bases and J gave up 6 bases, with 17 bases separating them. Here the CDR3 reads CASSLLVVGPEAFF. CDR3 nucleotides: TGTGCCAGCAGCTTGCTAGTAGTAGGGCCTGAAGCTTTCTTT.

The chain is built from TRBV14 and TRBJ2-2; a weak D match, TRBD1 (7 bases). The CDR3 length is 17 residues. V lost 4 bases and J lost 4, with 19 bases in between. The germline CDR1 and CDR2 sequences are SGHDN and FVKESK. DNA of the CDR3: TGTGCCAGCAGCCGAGCTTCGGGGGACAGATTCACCGGGGAGCTGTTTTTT. Its protein product is CASSRASGDRFTGELFF.

The V call is TRBV7-9, the J call TRBJ2-1; TRBD1 agrees at 7 bases. Germline CDR1 and CDR2: SEHNR and FQNEAQ (reference sequence). The V segment lost 1 base and the J segment 2 bases; nucleotides outside the gene matches: 14. The CDR3 length is 19 residues. The CDR3 here is CASSLEGVKGGPAYNEQFF. For the CDR3, the DNA is TGTGCCAGCAGCTTAGAGGGCGTAAAAGGGGGCCCGGCCTACAATGAGCAGTTCTTC. Together with reference TRBV7-9 and TRBJ2-1, the CDR3 gives the full variable domain: DTGVSQNPRHKITKRGQNVTFRCDPISEHNRLYWYRQTLGQGPEFLTYFQNEAQLEKSRLLSDRFSAERPKGSFSTLEIQRTEQGDSAMYLCASSLEGVKGGPAYNEQFFGPGTRLTVL.

The J gene is TRBJ2-2, the V gene TRBV10-3; perhaps TRBD2 as D (6 bases). CDR3 length: 13 amino acids. The V and J ends lost 6 bases and 8 bases respectively, with 13 bases between them. The germline CDR1 and CDR2 sequences are ENHRY and SYGVKD. The CDR3 reads CAIRTGLTGELFF. The CDR3 nucleotides read TGTGCCATCAGGACGGGACTCACGGGGGAGCTGTTTTTT.

V and J are TRBV4-3 and TRBJ2-1; D not certain. CDR3 length: 12 amino acids. V lost 0 bases, J lost 14 bases, and 11 bases lay in between. Germline V gives CDR1 LGHNA, CDR2 YSLEER. The CDR3 region has the DNA TGCGCCAGCAGCCAAGATAAAGGCTCCAAGTTCTTC. Translating gives CASSQDKGSKFF.

This clonotype was counted between two and nine times. The chain links TRBV5-6 to TRBJ2-7; TRBD1 matches 10 bases. Germline CDR1 reads SGHDT; CDR2 reads YYEEEE. CDR3 size: 15 residues. Germline trimming cut 0 bases from V and 6 bases from J; bases unmatched to any gene: 6. The DNA of the CDR3 is TGTGCCAGCAGCTTGGGGACAGGGGGAATACGCGAGCAGTACTTC. Protein product: CASSLGTGGIREQYF.

This clonotype was observed once. V usage is TRBV11-3 and J usage is TRBJ2-3, with TRBD1 matching over 10 bases. Germline CDR1 is SGHNT and CDR2 is YENEEA. This CDR3 is built from 20 residues. The J segment lost 2 bases and the V segment lost 0 bases, leaving 14 bases of the junction unmatched. CDR3 in amino acids: CASSLDWDAGTGDFTDTQYF. The CDR3 nucleotides are TGTGCCAGCAGCTTAGATTGGGACGCCGGGACAGGGGACTTCACAGATACGCAGTATTTT. The full variable domain, completed using reference TRBV11-3 and TRBJ2-3, is EAGVVQSPRYKIIEKKQPVAFWCNPISGHNTLYWYLQNLGQGPELLIRYENEEAVDDSQLPKDRFSAERLKGVDSTLKIQPAELGDSAVYLCASSLDWDAGTGDFTDTQYFGPGTRLTVL.